A selection of T cell receptor beta chains follows, all from one sample in a study of shared clonotypes between healthy human individuals. Sequencing used immunoSEQ multiplex PCR; TCRdb keeps in-frame clones, though not all of them. The table has 550,000 to 800,000 clones, about 90% seen once. Sequencing used memory CD8+ T cells from PBMCs. These receptors were obtained from a man younger than 35 in good health. Some clones in this sample may be carry-over from other donors' samples. The CDR3 runs from the conserved cysteine through the conserved F or W. D genes are given only for firm matches. For some rows the clone size is stated as once, few or many, or as a class when expanded; others skip it.

>TRBJ2-2|TRBV4-1|TRBD1|NA
CASSQRQGPNTGELFF
TGCGCCAGCAGCCAACGACAGGGACCCAACACCGGGGAGCTGTTTTTT
>TRBJ2-7|TRBV27|NA|NA
CASSLNSYEQYF
TGTGCCAGCAGTTTAAACAGCTACGAGCAGTACTTC
>TRBJ2-7|TRBV11-3|NA|NA
CASSLEGEQYF
TGTGCCAGCAGCTTAGAAGGAGAGCAGTACTTC
>TRBJ2-7|TRBV29-1|TRBD2|NA
CSVLAGMREQYF
TGCAGCGTATTAGCGGGAATGAGGGAGCAGTACTTC
>TRBJ2-3|TRBV5-8|NA|NA
CASSFSGTTDTQYF
TGTGCCAGCAGCTTCAGCGGAACCACAGATACGCAGTATTTT
>TRBJ1-2|TRBV29-1|NA|NA
CSVDNSFQGYGYTF
TGCAGCGTTGATAATTCCTTCCAGGGATATGGCTACACCTTC
>TRBJ2-7|TRBV18|NA|NA
CASSPPEGYEQYF
TGTGCCAGCTCACCACCGGAAGGGTACGAGCAGTACTTC
>TRBJ2-2|TRBV12-5|NA|NA
CASGFSQGQSGELFF
TGTGCTAGTGGTTTCTCGCAGGGGCAATCCGGGGAGCTGTTTTTT
>TRBJ1-1|TRBV5-4|TRBD1|NA
CASSEGDRDTEAFF
TGTGCCAGCAGCGAGGGGGACAGGGATACTGAAGCTTTCTTT
>TRBJ2-1|TRBV18|TRBD1|NA
CASSPVAQDRGRGQFF
TGTGCCAGCTCACCAGTGGCTCAGGACAGGGGTCGGGGGCAGTTCTTC
>TRBJ2-1|TRBV7-9|NA|NA
CASSLSVNEQFF
TGTGCCAGCAGCTTATCTGTCAATGAGCAGTTCTTC
>TRBJ2-7|TRBV30|NA|NA
CAWKKGRGSLGQYF
TGTGCCTGGAAAAAGGGACGGGGGTCCCTCGGGCAGTACTTC
>TRBJ1-1|TRBV6-5|NA|few
CASSYHEGNTEAFF
TGTGCCAGCAGTTACCACGAGGGGAACACTGAAGCTTTCTTT
>TRBJ1-1|TRBV15|NA|NA
CATSREVRVTPRTMNTEAFF
TGTGCCACCAGCAGAGAGGTCCGGGTTACCCCCCGAACAATGAACACTGAAGCTTTCTTT
>TRBJ2-1|TRBV11-2|TRBD1|NA
CASSLLPTGYEQFF
TGTGCCAGCAGCTTACTACCGACAGGGTATGAGCAGTTCTTC
>TRBJ2-7|TRBV5-4|NA|NA
CASSLGPSSRARYF
TGTGCCAGCAGCTTGGGTCCGTCTAGCAGGGCGCGGTACTTC
>TRBJ1-4|TRBV4-1|NA|NA
CASSSPSGSTNEKLFF
TGCGCCAGCAGCTCTCCCTCAGGGAGCACTAATGAAAAACTGTTTTTT
>TRBJ2-3|TRBV9|NA|once
CASSVEGIRPDTQYF
TGTGCCAGCAGCGTAGAAGGGATTAGGCCAGATACGCAGTATTTT
>TRBJ2-7|TRBV9|NA|NA
CASSVVDTEVYEQYF
TGTGCCAGCAGCGTAGTCGACACAGAGGTCTACGAGCAGTACTTC
>TRBJ2-7|TRBV27|NA|NA
CASSLGPPYEQYF
TGTGCCAGCAGTTTGGGGCCCCCCTACGAGCAGTACTTC
>TRBJ2-7|TRBV6-5|NA|NA
CASTSRLGDYEQYF
TGTGCCAGCACTAGCCGACTTGGGGACTACGAGCAGTACTTC
>TRBJ2-5|TRBV19|TRBD2|NA
CARTSRQETQYF
TGTGCCAGGACTAGCCGGCAAGAGACCCAGTACTTC
>TRBJ1-4|TRBV25-1|NA|NA
CASSEFPDDPGEKLFF
TGTGCCAGCAGTGAATTCCCGGACGACCCGGGTGAAAAACTGTTTTTT
>TRBJ2-5|TRBV2|NA|few
CASSESPGVKETQYF
TGTGCCAGCAGTGAATCGCCCGGGGTAAAAGAGACCCAGTACTTC
>TRBJ2-2|TRBV19|TRBD2|NA
CASSIRWLAGPNTGELFF
TGTGCCAGTAGTATTCGGTGGCTAGCGGGACCGAACACCGGGGAGCTGTTTTTT
>TRBJ2-6|TRBV9|NA|NA
CASRDNTGAGANVLTF
TGTGCCAGCAGGGACAATACAGGCGCCGGGGCCAACGTCCTGACTTTC
>TRBJ2-5|TRBV6-5|NA|NA
CASSYGGTNQETQYF
TGTGCCAGCAGTTACGGGGGAACAAACCAAGAGACCCAGTACTTC
>TRBJ1-1|TRBV11-3|NA|NA
CASSPDPNRNTEAFF
TGTGCCAGCAGCCCTGATCCGAACAGGAACACTGAAGCTTTCTTT
>TRBJ2-1|TRBV19|NA|NA
CASEGLYNEQFF
TGTGCCAGTGAGGGACTCTACAATGAGCAGTTCTTC